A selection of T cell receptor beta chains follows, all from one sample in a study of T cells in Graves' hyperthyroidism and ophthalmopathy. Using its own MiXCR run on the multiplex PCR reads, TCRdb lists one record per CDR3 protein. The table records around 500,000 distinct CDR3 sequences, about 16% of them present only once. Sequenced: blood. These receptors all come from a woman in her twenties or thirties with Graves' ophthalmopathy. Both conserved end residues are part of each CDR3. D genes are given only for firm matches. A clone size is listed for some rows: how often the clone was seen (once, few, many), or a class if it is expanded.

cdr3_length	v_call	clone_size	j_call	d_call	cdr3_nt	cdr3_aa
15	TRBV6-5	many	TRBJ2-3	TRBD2	TGTGCCAGCAGTTACTCTAGCGGGAGCGCAGATACGCAGTATTTT	CASSYSSGSADTQYF
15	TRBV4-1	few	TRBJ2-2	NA	TGCGCCAGCAGCCAAGTCGAATGGGCGAACGGGGAGCTGTTTTTT	CASSQVEWANGELFF
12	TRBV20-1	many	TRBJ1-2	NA	TGCAGTGCTAGCCTTTCGGACTATGGCTACACCTTC	CSASLSDYGYTF
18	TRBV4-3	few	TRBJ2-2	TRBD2	TGCGCCAGCAGCCCCGGACTAGCGGGAGGGAGGAACACCGGGGAGCTGTTTTTT	CASSPGLAGGRNTGELFF
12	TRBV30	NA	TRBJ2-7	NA	TGTGCCTGGAGTCCAGGGGCCTACGAGCAGTACTTC	CAWSPGAYEQYF
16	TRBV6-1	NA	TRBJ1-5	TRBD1	TGTGCCAGCAGCTCTGGGACAGGAGCTAGCAATCAGCCCCAGCATTTT	CASSSGTGASNQPQHF
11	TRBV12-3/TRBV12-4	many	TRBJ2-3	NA	TGTGCCAGCAGTTTGGTAGATACGCAGTATTTT	CASSLVDTQYF
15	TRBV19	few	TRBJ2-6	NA	TGTGCCAGTAGTATGGGGACCACTGGGGCCAACGTCCTGACTTTC	CASSMGTTGANVLTF
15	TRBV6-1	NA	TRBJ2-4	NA	TGTGCCAGCAGTCCAGGTCGATTTCCCAAAAACATTCAGTACTTC	CASSPGRFPKNIQYF
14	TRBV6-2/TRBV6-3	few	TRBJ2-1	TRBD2	TGTGCCAGCACCTGGACTAGCGGTAACAATGAGCAGTTCTTC	CASTWTSGNNEQFF
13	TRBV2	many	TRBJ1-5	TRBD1	TGTGCCAGCAAGACAGGGGAGGAACAGCCCCAGCATTTT	CASKTGEEQPQHF
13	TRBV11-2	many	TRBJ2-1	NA	TGTGCCAGCAGCTTAGGCAGTGGCGATGAGCAGTTCTTC	CASSLGSGDEQFF
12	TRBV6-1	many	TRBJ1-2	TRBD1	TGTGCCACACGACAGGGTATCTATGGCTACACCTTC	CATRQGIYGYTF
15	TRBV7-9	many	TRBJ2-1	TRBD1	TGTGCCAGCAGCTCGGTACAGGGGATGATGCATGAGCAGTTCTTC	CASSSVQGMMHEQFF
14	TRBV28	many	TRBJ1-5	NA	TGTGCCAGCAGTTTATGGTCCGGGGAACAGCCCCAGCATTTT	CASSLWSGEQPQHF
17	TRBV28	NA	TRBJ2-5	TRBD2	TGTGCCAGCAGTACCCGGACTAGCGGGAGTGATCAAGAGACCCAGTACTTC	CASSTRTSGSDQETQYF
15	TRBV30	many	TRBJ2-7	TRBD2	TGTGCCTGGAGGACCCCGGGACTAGGAATCTACGAGCAGTACTTC	CAWRTPGLGIYEQYF
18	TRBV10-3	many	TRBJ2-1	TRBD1	TGTGCCATCAGTCGGGACAGGGGGCGCAACGGGAGGTACAATGAGCAGTTCTTC	CAISRDRGRNGRYNEQFF
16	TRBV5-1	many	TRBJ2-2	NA	TGCGCCAGCAGCTTGTCGGGCAGGGTGTTGCCCGGGGAGCTGTTTTTT	CASSLSGRVLPGELFF
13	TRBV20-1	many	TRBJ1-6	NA	TGCAGTGCCCAGGGGTGGAGGGACTCACCCCTCCACTTT	CSAQGWRDSPLHF
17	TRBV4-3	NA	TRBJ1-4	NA	TGCGCCAGCAGCCAAGAATGGGGTGCCGCGGCTAATGAAAAACTGTTTTTT	CASSQEWGAAANEKLFF
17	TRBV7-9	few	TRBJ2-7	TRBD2	TGTGCCAGCAGCCCGAGGGGACTAGCGGTCAGCACCTACGAGCAGTACTTC	CASSPRGLAVSTYEQYF
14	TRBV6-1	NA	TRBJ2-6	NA	TGTGCCAGCCAACTCGGCACTGGGGCCAACGTCCTGACTTTC	CASQLGTGANVLTF
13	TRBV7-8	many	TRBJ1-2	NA	TGTGCCAGCAGCCTAGACTCTTCCAATGGCTACACCTTC	CASSLDSSNGYTF
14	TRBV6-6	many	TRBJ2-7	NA	TGTGCCAGCAGTTACTCGGCCCATACCTACGAGCAGTACTTC	CASSYSAHTYEQYF
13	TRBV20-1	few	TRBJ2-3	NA	TGCAGTGCTAAAATAGCGGTCACAGATACGCAGTATTTT	CSAKIAVTDTQYF
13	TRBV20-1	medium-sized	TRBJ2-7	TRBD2	TGCAGTGCTAGAAAGGCGGGAGGCAACGAGCAGTACTTC	CSARKAGGNEQYF
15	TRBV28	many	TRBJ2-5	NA	TGTGCCAGCAGTTTAGGCAGCAGGGCTGAGGAGACCCAGTACTTC	CASSLGSRAEETQYF
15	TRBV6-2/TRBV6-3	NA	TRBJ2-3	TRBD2	TGTGCCAGCAGTTACGGAGCGGGAGGGTGGGATACGCAGTATTTT	CASSYGAGGWDTQYF
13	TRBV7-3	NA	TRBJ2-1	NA	TGTGCCAGCAGCTTAAGGGGGGTCCATGAGCAGTTCTTC	CASSLRGVHEQFF
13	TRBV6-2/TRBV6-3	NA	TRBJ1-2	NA	TGTGCCAGCAGTTACCCTGGACCCTATGGCTACACCTTC	CASSYPGPYGYTF
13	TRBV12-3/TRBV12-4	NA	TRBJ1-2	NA	TGTGCCAGCAGTTTAAATAATAACAGGGCCTACACCTTC	CASSLNNNRAYTF
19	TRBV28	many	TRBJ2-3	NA	TGTGCCAGCAGTTTATACTCCTCTCCCGTTCTAGAACGGGTAGATACGCAGTATTTT	CASSLYSSPVLERVDTQYF
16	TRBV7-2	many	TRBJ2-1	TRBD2	TGTGCCAGCAGCTTAGCACTAGCGGGAGGAGTAAATGAGCAGTTCTTC	CASSLALAGGVNEQFF
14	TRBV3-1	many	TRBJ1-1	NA	TGTGCCAGCAGCCAACAGGGTAGGAACACTGAAGCTTTCTTT	CASSQQGRNTEAFF
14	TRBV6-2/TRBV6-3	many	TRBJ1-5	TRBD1	TGTGCCAGCAGGAGGACAGGGTTGACGCAGCCCCAGCATTTT	CASRRTGLTQPQHF
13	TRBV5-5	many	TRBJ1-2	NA	TGTGCCAGCAGGAGAGACCATAACTATGGCTACACCTTC	CASRRDHNYGYTF
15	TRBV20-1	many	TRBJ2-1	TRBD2	TGCAGTGCGTGGAGCGGGGGGAGCTCCTACAATGAGCAGTTCTTC	CSAWSGGSSYNEQFF
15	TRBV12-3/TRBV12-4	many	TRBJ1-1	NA	TGTGCCAGCAGTCTCACCCCGCTTGCGGGATCGGAAGCTTTCTTT	CASSLTPLAGSEAFF
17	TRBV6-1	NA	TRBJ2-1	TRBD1	TGTGCCAGCAGGGGGACAGGGGGGCGACGCTCCTACAATGAGCAGTTCTTC	CASRGTGGRRSYNEQFF
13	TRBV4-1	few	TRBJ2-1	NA	TGCGCCACACAGGGTCATGTCGACAATGAGCAGTTCTTC	CATQGHVDNEQFF
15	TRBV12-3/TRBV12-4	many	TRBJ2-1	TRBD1	TGTGCCAGCAGTTTAGGGGGACAGGGGTACCATGAGCAGTTCTTC	CASSLGGQGYHEQFF
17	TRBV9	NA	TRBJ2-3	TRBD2	TGTGCCAGCAGCGTCCTGTCTAGCGGGAGTCTCGCAGATACGCAGTATTTT	CASSVLSSGSLADTQYF
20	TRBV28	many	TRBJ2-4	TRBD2	TGTGCCAGCAGTTTCACTCCGGGACTAGCGGGACGCCTAGCCAAAAACATTCAGTACTTC	CASSFTPGLAGRLAKNIQYF
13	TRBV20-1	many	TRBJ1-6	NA	TGCAGTGCTAGAGACGTCTATCCTTCACCCCTCCACTTT	CSARDVYPSPLHF
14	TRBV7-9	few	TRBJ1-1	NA	TGTGCCAGCACCTACCCAGTACTGAACACTGAAGCTTTCTTT	CASTYPVLNTEAFF
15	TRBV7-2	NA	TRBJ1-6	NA	TGTGCCAGCAGCTTCGCACAGGCGAATAATTCACCCCTCCACTTT	CASSFAQANNSPLHF
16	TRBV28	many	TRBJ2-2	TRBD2	TGTGCCAGCAGTATCACCTCTAGCGGGAGAACCGGGGAGCTGTTTTTT	CASSITSSGRTGELFF
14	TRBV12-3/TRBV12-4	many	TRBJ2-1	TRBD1	TGTGCCAGCAGTTTTATGACAGGGAACAATGAGCAGTTCTTC	CASSFMTGNNEQFF
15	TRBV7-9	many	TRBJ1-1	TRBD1	TGTGCCAGCAGCTTAGTACAGGGGGGCGGCACTGAAGCTTTCTTT	CASSLVQGGGTEAFF
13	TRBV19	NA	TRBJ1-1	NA	TGTGCCAGTAGTATGGATGGGGGATTTGAAGCTTTCTTT	CASSMDGGFEAFF
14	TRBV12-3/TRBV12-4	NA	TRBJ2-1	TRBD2	TGTGCCAGCAGCACCGGGGGGGGGTACAATGAGCAGTTCTTC	CASSTGGGYNEQFF
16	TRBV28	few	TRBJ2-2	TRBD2	TGTGCCAGCAGTATCCTAGCGGAAATGAACACCGGGGAGCTGTTTTTT	CASSILAEMNTGELFF